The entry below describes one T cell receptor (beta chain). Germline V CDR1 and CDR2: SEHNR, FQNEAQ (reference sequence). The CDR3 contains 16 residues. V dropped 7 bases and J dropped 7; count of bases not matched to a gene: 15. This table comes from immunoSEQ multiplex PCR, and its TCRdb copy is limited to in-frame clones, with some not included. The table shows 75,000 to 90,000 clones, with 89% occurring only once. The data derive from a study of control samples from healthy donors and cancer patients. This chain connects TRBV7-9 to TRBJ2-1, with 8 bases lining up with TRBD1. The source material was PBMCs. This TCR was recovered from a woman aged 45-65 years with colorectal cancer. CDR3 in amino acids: CASNTAAQGAGNEQFF. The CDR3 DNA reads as TGTGCCAGCAACACAGCGGCGCAGGGGGCAGGGAATGAGCAGTTCTTC.